Reported below is one T cell receptor beta chain. This clonotype was counted ten times or more. It lacks a known antigen. Within one base of it there is no much larger clone, and no base qualities were kept. Library creation used 5' RACE. Sequencing used an Illumina MiSeq. The public reads were reprocessed in TCRdb via fastp at Q25 and MiXCR, keeping in-frame beta chains. Rows are unified per CDR3 protein, each entry keeping the most common DNA and genes. Present in this sample are 85,000 to 100,000 distinct CDR3 sequences, under 20% of which were seen just once. The ten largest account for roughly 6.1% of the sample. The germline V and J ends show losses of 5 bases and 5 bases respectively, and no gene match explains 8 bases of the junction. The germline V gene (reference sequence) yields MNHEY for CDR1 and SMNVEV for CDR2. The CDR3, cysteine through phenylalanine, is 14 amino acids long. Only the CDR3 region is kept as DNA, spanning 42 bases read in frame from base 1.

The data belong to a study of T cells of healthy individuals (dated by TCRdb to 2017 to 2018). The rearrangement combines TRBV27 with TRBJ1-1, and 7 junctional nucleotides match TRBD1. The receptor's source is a human donor in good health. This receptor carries the CDR3 CASSPQQGMTEAFF. The DNA is as follows: TGTGCCAGCAGTCCGCAACAGGGGATGACTGAAGCTTTCTTT.